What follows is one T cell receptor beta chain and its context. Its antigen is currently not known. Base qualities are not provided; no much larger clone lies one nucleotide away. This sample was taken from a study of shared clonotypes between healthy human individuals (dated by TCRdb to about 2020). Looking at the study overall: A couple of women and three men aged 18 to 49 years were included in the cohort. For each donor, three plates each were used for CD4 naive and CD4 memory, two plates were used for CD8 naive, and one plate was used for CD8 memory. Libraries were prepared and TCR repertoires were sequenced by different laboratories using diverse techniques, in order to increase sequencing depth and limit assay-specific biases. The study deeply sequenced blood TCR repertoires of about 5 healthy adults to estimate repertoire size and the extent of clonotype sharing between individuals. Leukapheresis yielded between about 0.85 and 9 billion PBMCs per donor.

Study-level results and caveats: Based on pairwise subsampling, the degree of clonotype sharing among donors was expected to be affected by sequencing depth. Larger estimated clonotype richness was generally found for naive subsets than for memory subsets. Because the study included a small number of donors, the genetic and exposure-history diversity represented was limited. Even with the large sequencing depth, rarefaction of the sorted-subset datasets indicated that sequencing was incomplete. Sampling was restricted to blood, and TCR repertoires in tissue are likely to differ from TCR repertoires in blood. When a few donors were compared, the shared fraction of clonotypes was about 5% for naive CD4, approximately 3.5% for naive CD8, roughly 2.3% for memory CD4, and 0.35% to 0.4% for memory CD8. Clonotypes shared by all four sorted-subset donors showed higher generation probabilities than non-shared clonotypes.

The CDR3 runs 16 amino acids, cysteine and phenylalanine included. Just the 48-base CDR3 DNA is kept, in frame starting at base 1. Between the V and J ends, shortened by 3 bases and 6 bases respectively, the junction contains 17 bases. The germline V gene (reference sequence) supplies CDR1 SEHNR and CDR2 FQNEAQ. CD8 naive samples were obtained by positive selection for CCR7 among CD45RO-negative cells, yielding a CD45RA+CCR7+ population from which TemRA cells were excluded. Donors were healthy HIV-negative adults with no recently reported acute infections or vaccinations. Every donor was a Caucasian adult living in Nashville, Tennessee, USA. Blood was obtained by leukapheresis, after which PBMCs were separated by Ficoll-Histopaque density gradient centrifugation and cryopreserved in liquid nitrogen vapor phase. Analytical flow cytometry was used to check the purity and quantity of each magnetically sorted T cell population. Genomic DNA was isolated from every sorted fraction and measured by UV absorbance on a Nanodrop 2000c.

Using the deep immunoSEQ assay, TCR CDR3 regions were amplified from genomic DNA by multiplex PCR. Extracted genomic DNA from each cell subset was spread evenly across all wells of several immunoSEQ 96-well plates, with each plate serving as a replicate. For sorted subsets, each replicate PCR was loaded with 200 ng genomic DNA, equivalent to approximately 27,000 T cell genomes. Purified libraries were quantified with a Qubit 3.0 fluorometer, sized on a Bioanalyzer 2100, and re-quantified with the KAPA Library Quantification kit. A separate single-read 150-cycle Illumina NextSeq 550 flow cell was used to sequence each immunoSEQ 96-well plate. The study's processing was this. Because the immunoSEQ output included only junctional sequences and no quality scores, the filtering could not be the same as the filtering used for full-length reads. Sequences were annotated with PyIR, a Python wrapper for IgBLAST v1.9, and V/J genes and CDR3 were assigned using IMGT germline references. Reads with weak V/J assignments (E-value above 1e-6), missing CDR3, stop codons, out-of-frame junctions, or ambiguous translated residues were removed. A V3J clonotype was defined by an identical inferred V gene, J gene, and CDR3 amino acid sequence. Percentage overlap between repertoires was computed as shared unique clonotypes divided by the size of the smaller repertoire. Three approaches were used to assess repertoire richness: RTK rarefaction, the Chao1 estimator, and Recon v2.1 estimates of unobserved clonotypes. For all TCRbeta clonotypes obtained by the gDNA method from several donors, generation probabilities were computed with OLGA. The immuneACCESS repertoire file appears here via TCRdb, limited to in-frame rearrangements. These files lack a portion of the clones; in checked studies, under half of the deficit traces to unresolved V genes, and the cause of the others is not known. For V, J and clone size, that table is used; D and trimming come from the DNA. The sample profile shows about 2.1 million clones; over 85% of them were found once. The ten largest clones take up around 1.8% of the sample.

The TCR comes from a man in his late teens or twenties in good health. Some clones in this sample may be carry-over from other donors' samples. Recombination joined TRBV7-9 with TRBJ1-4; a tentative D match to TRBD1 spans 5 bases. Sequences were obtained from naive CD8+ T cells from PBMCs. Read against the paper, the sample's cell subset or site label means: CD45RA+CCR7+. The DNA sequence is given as TGTGCCAGCAGCTTGGTCGGGACTGGGAAGCATGAAAAACTGTTTTTT. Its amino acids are CASSLVGTGKHEKLFF.